The 7 T cell receptor beta chains in this list originate from one sample, sequenced in a study of T cell responses to AZD1222 COVID-19 vaccine (dated by TCRdb to the early 2020s). The library was produced with the immunoSEQ multiplex PCR assay. TCRdb holds this immuneACCESS table with in-frame rearrangements only. Some clones are missing; in checked studies, unresolved V genes explain under half, and the rest has no known cause. This sample lists 200,000 to 250,000 clones; 94% were detected once. Around 1.5% of the sample belongs to the ten largest clones. This sample's time point label indicates: about 28 days (+/-7) after the second vaccine dose. What the treatment or condition label conveys for this sample: meningococcal conjugate vaccine given as trial control. The sequences come from peripheral blood, collected 28 days after the second dose of the MenACWY control vaccine. The source of these receptors is an adult who received the MenACWY meningococcal vaccine as a control.

J is TRBJ1-4 and V is TRBV5-1; 8 bases line up with TRBD1. This CDR3 has 15 residues. Germline loops: CDR1 SGHRS, CDR2 YFSETQ. The V gene end was trimmed by 0 bases and the J gene end by 7 bases; junction bases not matched to a gene: 5. The CDR3 loop reads CASSLGAGGSEKLFF. CDR3 nucleotides: TGCGCCAGCAGCTTGGGGGCAGGGGGCAGTGAAAAACTGTTTTTT.

The chain has TRBV28 and TRBJ1-1; 8 bases match TRBD1. The germline V gene has CDR1 MDHEN and CDR2 SYDVKM. This CDR3 spans 14 amino acids. The trim removed 5 bases at V and 1 base at J, leaving 3 bases unmatched. The CDR3 reads CASSGGQANTEAFF. The CDR3 DNA reads TGTGCCAGCAGTGGGGGACAGGCGAACACTGAAGCTTTCTTT.

V gene TRBV25-1 combines with J gene TRBJ2-5, with 8 bases matching TRBD2. There are 15 residues in the CDR3. Germline V gene data show CDR1 as MGHDK and CDR2 as SYGVNS. Trimming took 3 bases from V and 5 from J; bases not matched to a gene: 8. CDR3 nucleotides: TGTGCCAGCAGTGAGAAGCGGGGGCTGGGGGAGACCCAGTACTTC. Amino acids: CASSEKRGLGETQYF.

This clone was counted between two and nine times. The DNA for the CDR3 is TGTGCCACCCGAGTCAGCGGGGCTGAAAAACTGTTTTTT. Amino acids: CATRVSGAEKLFF. This chain connects TRBV24-1 to TRBJ1-4, with D maybe TRBD1 (5 bases). Germline CDR1 reads KGHDR; CDR2 reads SFDVKD. The CDR3 length is 13 residues. V lost 9 bases and J 7 bases, leaving 14 bases between the germline ends.

This sequence joins TRBV27 and TRBJ1-1, with D hard to call. CDR1 MNHEY and CDR2 SMNVEV come from the germline V gene (reference sequence). The CDR3 has 16 residues. V lost 3 bases and J lost 1, with 15 bases in between. Here the CDR3 reads CASSFRAGTPNTEAFF. The DNA of the CDR3 is TGTGCCAGCAGTTTTCGGGCAGGAACACCGAACACTGAAGCTTTCTTT.

The gene calls are TRBV7-9 and TRBJ2-7; D is possibly TRBD1 (5 bases). The ends were cut back, 2 bases at V and 2 bases at J, with 13 bases in the middle. CDR1 and CDR2 (germline): SEHNR, FQNEAQ (reference sequence). CDR3 length: 15 amino acids. The CDR3 sequence: CASSLRPGLAYEQYF. The CDR3 DNA follows: TGTGCCAGCAGCTTACGACCAGGGTTGGCCTACGAGCAGTACTTC.

The rearrangement links TRBV9 to TRBJ2-1, with a tentative D call TRBD2 (5 bases). This CDR3 is 13 amino acids long. V was shortened by 0 bases and J by 7 bases, with 8 bases between the two germline ends. Germline assignment: CDR1 SGDLS and CDR2 YYNGEE. Here the CDR3 reads CASSVVGLNEQFF. The CDR3 coding sequence is TGTGCCAGCAGCGTAGTAGGACTGAATGAGCAGTTCTTC.